The T cell receptor beta chain under discussion was sequenced for a study of cytomegalovirus exposure and HLA in healthy donors. The CDR3 consists of 11 residues. From germline, CDR1 is MNHEY and CDR2 SVGAGI. The V end lost 6 bases, the J end lost 2 bases, and 4 bases lay between the germline ends. Here immunoSEQ multiplex PCR was the method, and the copy in TCRdb shows in-frame clones only, minus some. The sample shows roughly 73,000 clones, approximately 95% of them seen only once. This TCR derives from a man aged 18 to 35 in good health and CMV-seronegative. The genes are TRBV6-5 and TRBJ1-2; D gene ambiguous. Material: PBMCs. CDR3 sequence reads: CASRTNYGYTF. For the CDR3, the DNA is TGTGCCAGCAGAACAAACTATGGCTACACCTTC.